A single T cell receptor (beta chain) is shown here with its context. Germline values: CDR1 SGHVS, CDR2 FQNEAQ. The V segment lost 5 bases and the J segment 4 bases; nucleotides outside the gene matches: 13. The length of the CDR3 is 17 residues. From blood CD8+ and CD4+ T cells, the TCR beta chain was sequenced. The controls were healthy donors who were matched for age and sex. The sample is drawn from a study of CD8 T cells in Susac syndrome. It was with random hexamers that 0.5 to 1 ug RNA was reverse transcribed. The TCR beta CDR3 was amplified by immunoSEQ multiplex PCR across 54 Vbeta, 13 Jbeta. TCRdb reprocessed the immunoSEQ multiplex PCR reads with MiXCR, giving one entry per CDR3 protein. The sample yields 140,000 to 150,000 distinct CDR3 sequences, approximately 94% seen once.

The chain joins TRBV7-8 to TRBJ2-7; 11 bases agree with TRBD2. The clonotype originates from a human donor in good health. The sequenced sample was CD4+ T cells from PBMCs. The CDR3 loop reads CASSPTGLAGGGYEQYF. The DNA of the CDR3 is TGTGCCAGCAGCCCGACGGGGCTAGCGGGAGGAGGATACGAGCAGTACTTC.